This is a list of T cell receptor beta chains from one sample in a study of T cells in Graves' hyperthyroidism and ophthalmopathy. TCRdb re-analysed the multiplex PCR reads in MiXCR, keeping a single row per CDR3 protein. The table shows hundreds of thousands of distinct CDR3 sequences, with roughly a sixth occurring only once. Sequencing was performed on blood. These receptors came from a woman aged 45-65 years with Graves' hyperthyroidism that later progressed to Graves' ophthalmopathy. CDR3s include the opening cysteine and the closing phenylalanine or tryptophan. The order of the fields is CDR3 protein, CDR3 DNA, J gene, V gene, clone size, D gene. The D gene is left open where the match is weak. Only part of the rows carry a size: once, few, many, or a class if the clone is expanded.

cdr3_aa: CASSFFGQRHEQYF
cdr3_nt: TGTGCCAGCAGCTTTTTCGGCCAGAGGCACGAGCAGTACTTC
j_call: TRBJ2-7
v_call: TRBV13
clone_size: -
d_call: -

cdr3_aa: CASSVSSGELFF
cdr3_nt: TGTGCCAGCAGCGTATCATCCGGGGAGCTGTTTTTT
j_call: TRBJ2-2
v_call: TRBV9
clone_size: few
d_call: -

cdr3_aa: CSAHRLAGASSGETQYF
cdr3_nt: TGCAGTGCTCACCGACTAGCGGGGGCCTCGTCCGGGGAGACCCAGTACTTC
j_call: TRBJ2-5
v_call: TRBV20-1
clone_size: many
d_call: TRBD2

cdr3_aa: CSVEPFRDTEAFF
cdr3_nt: TGCAGCGTAGAACCCTTCAGGGACACTGAAGCTTTCTTT
j_call: TRBJ1-1
v_call: TRBV29-1
clone_size: -
d_call: -

cdr3_aa: CASSVLQGVDTEAFF
cdr3_nt: TGTGCCAGCAGCGTCCTACAGGGGGTTGACACTGAAGCTTTCTTT
j_call: TRBJ1-1
v_call: TRBV9
clone_size: few
d_call: TRBD1

cdr3_aa: CASSYSGVTDTQYF
cdr3_nt: TGTGCCAGCAGCTATAGCGGGGTCACAGATACGCAGTATTTT
j_call: TRBJ2-3
v_call: TRBV7-9
clone_size: many
d_call: TRBD2

cdr3_aa: CASSYSGGAADEQFF
cdr3_nt: TGTGCCAGCAGCTATAGCGGGGGGGCCGCGGATGAGCAGTTCTTC
j_call: TRBJ2-1
v_call: TRBV7-2
clone_size: few
d_call: TRBD2

cdr3_aa: CASTRTGANTEAFF
cdr3_nt: TGTGCCAGCACCCGGACAGGGGCGAACACTGAAGCTTTCTTT
j_call: TRBJ1-1
v_call: TRBV27
clone_size: many
d_call: TRBD1

cdr3_aa: CASSPGRALQPNTEAFF
cdr3_nt: TGTGCCAGCAGCCCAGGCCGGGCCCTCCAACCGAACACTGAAGCTTTCTTT
j_call: TRBJ1-1
v_call: TRBV5-4
clone_size: -
d_call: -

cdr3_aa: CASSLEWNEKLFF
cdr3_nt: TGTGCCAGCAGCTTAGAGTGGAATGAAAAACTGTTTTTT
j_call: TRBJ1-4
v_call: TRBV7-6
clone_size: -
d_call: -

cdr3_aa: CASAGTAATNEKLFF
cdr3_nt: TGTGCCAGCGCCGGGACAGCTGCAACTAATGAAAAACTGTTTTTT
j_call: TRBJ1-4
v_call: TRBV19
clone_size: few
d_call: TRBD1

cdr3_aa: CASQRVRRVYEKLFF
cdr3_nt: TGTGCCAGCCAGAGGGTTCGCAGGGTCTATGAAAAACTGTTTTTT
j_call: TRBJ1-4
v_call: TRBV7-2
clone_size: -
d_call: -

cdr3_aa: CASSPTRGRNTEAFF
cdr3_nt: TGTGCCAGCAGTCCTACCAGGGGGAGGAACACTGAAGCTTTCTTT
j_call: TRBJ1-1
v_call: TRBV6-1
clone_size: many
d_call: TRBD1

cdr3_aa: CASRPNTLQGNYGYTF
cdr3_nt: TGTGCCAGCAGACCTAATACCCTACAGGGCAACTATGGCTACACCTTC
j_call: TRBJ1-2
v_call: TRBV11-2
clone_size: many
d_call: -

cdr3_aa: CASSVMGTDTQYF
cdr3_nt: TGTGCCAGCAGCGTAATGGGTACAGATACGCAGTATTTT
j_call: TRBJ2-3
v_call: TRBV9
clone_size: once
d_call: -

cdr3_aa: CASSEELGGTTDTGELFF
cdr3_nt: TGTGCCAGCAGTGAAGAGTTAGGAGGGACAACAGACACCGGGGAGCTGTTTTTT
j_call: TRBJ2-2
v_call: TRBV2
clone_size: -
d_call: -

cdr3_aa: CASSPLGTVDTDTQYF
cdr3_nt: TGTGCCAGCAGCCCACTAGGGACAGTGGACACAGATACGCAGTATTTT
j_call: TRBJ2-3
v_call: TRBV27
clone_size: many
d_call: TRBD1

cdr3_aa: CASSPSRWSYNEQFF
cdr3_nt: TGTGCCAGCAGTCCCTCAAGGTGGTCCTACAATGAGCAGTTCTTC
j_call: TRBJ2-1
v_call: TRBV6-1
clone_size: many
d_call: -

cdr3_aa: CASSEGLAGDGQFF
cdr3_nt: TGCGCCAGCAGCGAGGGACTAGCGGGGGACGGGCAGTTCTTC
j_call: TRBJ2-1
v_call: TRBV5-1
clone_size: few
d_call: TRBD2

cdr3_aa: CSARDLQGLYEQYF
cdr3_nt: TGCAGTGCTAGAGATTTACAGGGCCTTTACGAGCAGTACTTC
j_call: TRBJ2-7
v_call: TRBV20-1
clone_size: many
d_call: -

cdr3_aa: CASSPVTGGGGEQYF
cdr3_nt: TGTGCCAGCAGCCCCGTGACAGGGGGCGGGGGCGAGCAGTACTTC
j_call: TRBJ2-7
v_call: TRBV12-3/TRBV12-4
clone_size: -
d_call: TRBD1

cdr3_aa: CSAEWSSYGYTF
cdr3_nt: TGCAGTGCTGAGTGGTCCTCCTATGGCTACACCTTC
j_call: TRBJ1-2
v_call: TRBV20-1
clone_size: few
d_call: -

cdr3_aa: CASSATRDRVSYEQYF
cdr3_nt: TGTGCCAGCAGTGCTACCCGGGACAGGGTCTCCTACGAGCAGTACTTC
j_call: TRBJ2-7
v_call: TRBV2
clone_size: many
d_call: TRBD1

cdr3_aa: CASSLREGNGYTF
cdr3_nt: TGTGCCAGCAGCCTCAGGGAGGGCAATGGCTACACCTTC
j_call: TRBJ1-2
v_call: TRBV7-9
clone_size: few
d_call: -

cdr3_aa: CASSLVGPLTGANTEAFF
cdr3_nt: TGTGCCAGCAGCTTGGTGGGCCCTCTGACAGGAGCGAACACTGAAGCTTTCTTT
j_call: TRBJ1-1
v_call: TRBV5-6
clone_size: many
d_call: -

cdr3_aa: CASSIVNGRGLDNEQFF
cdr3_nt: TGTGCCAGTAGTATCGTTAACGGGCGGGGGCTCGACAATGAGCAGTTCTTC
j_call: TRBJ2-1
v_call: TRBV19
clone_size: few
d_call: -

cdr3_aa: CASSPRTPKAISGANVLTF
cdr3_nt: TGTGCCAGCTCACCTAGGACCCCTAAGGCTATCTCTGGGGCCAACGTCCTGACTTTC
j_call: TRBJ2-6
v_call: TRBV18
clone_size: many
d_call: -

cdr3_aa: CASTPDLRGSSYEQYF
cdr3_nt: TGTGCCAGCACTCCTGACCTCAGGGGGAGCTCCTACGAGCAGTACTTC
j_call: TRBJ2-7
v_call: TRBV6-1
clone_size: few
d_call: TRBD1

cdr3_aa: CAARAGGGETQYF
cdr3_nt: TGTGCCGCTCGAGCGGGGGGTGGCGAGACCCAGTACTTC
j_call: TRBJ2-5
v_call: TRBV6-1
clone_size: once
d_call: TRBD2

cdr3_aa: CASSFTRQIGELFF
cdr3_nt: TGTGCCAGCAGTTTCACACGTCAGATCGGGGAGCTGTTTTTT
j_call: TRBJ2-2
v_call: TRBV27
clone_size: -
d_call: -

cdr3_aa: CASKDSPPYSGANVLTF
cdr3_nt: TGTGCCAGCAAGGACAGTCCCCCTTACTCTGGGGCCAACGTCCTGACTTTC
j_call: TRBJ2-6
v_call: TRBV12-3/TRBV12-4
clone_size: many
d_call: -

cdr3_aa: CASSQEAGGPPLHF
cdr3_nt: TGTGCCAGCAGCCAAGAGGCAGGTGGTCCACCCCTCCACTTT
j_call: TRBJ1-6
v_call: TRBV3-1
clone_size: many
d_call: -

cdr3_aa: CASSPTGGFQPQHF
cdr3_nt: TGTGCCAGCAGCCCCACCGGAGGGTTTCAGCCCCAGCATTTT
j_call: TRBJ1-5
v_call: TRBV12-3/TRBV12-4
clone_size: -
d_call: -

cdr3_aa: CASSEEFRQNTGELFF
cdr3_nt: TGCGCCAGCAGTGAGGAATTTCGACAGAACACCGGGGAGCTGTTTTTT
j_call: TRBJ2-2
v_call: TRBV10-1
clone_size: few
d_call: -

cdr3_aa: CASSLRQGAAGELFF
cdr3_nt: TGTGCCAGCAGCCTCCGACAGGGGGCAGCCGGGGAGCTGTTTTTT
j_call: TRBJ2-2
v_call: TRBV7-2
clone_size: -
d_call: TRBD1

cdr3_aa: CASIDGNTEAFF
cdr3_nt: TGTGCCAGCATTGACGGGAACACTGAAGCTTTCTTT
j_call: TRBJ1-1
v_call: TRBV12-3/TRBV12-4
clone_size: many
d_call: -

cdr3_aa: CASSISGTTVGIDTQYF
cdr3_nt: TGTGCCAGTTCAATCTCCGGGACTACGGTTGGTATAGATACGCAGTATTTT
j_call: TRBJ2-3
v_call: TRBV19
clone_size: -
d_call: TRBD2

cdr3_aa: CASRHLSPRLGYGYTF
cdr3_nt: TGTGCCAGCAGACACCTGAGCCCACGACTAGGCTATGGCTACACCTTC
j_call: TRBJ1-2
v_call: TRBV7-9
clone_size: many
d_call: -

cdr3_aa: CASSEAALVGGYTF
cdr3_nt: TGTGCCAGCAGTGAAGCCGCCTTGGTGGGGGGCTACACCTTC
j_call: TRBJ1-2
v_call: TRBV6-1
clone_size: once
d_call: -

cdr3_aa: CASSLVPLEPNQPQHF
cdr3_nt: TGTGCCAGCAGCTTAGTCCCCCTAGAACCTAATCAGCCCCAGCATTTT
j_call: TRBJ1-5
v_call: TRBV7-8
clone_size: once
d_call: -

cdr3_aa: CASSLGPLSASGGARGQFF
cdr3_nt: TGCGCCAGCAGCTTAGGCCCCCTTAGCGCTAGCGGGGGGGCCAGGGGGCAGTTCTTC
j_call: TRBJ2-1
v_call: TRBV5-1
clone_size: -
d_call: TRBD2

cdr3_aa: CASSLGGGAHGDEQYF
cdr3_nt: TGTGCCAGCAGTTTAGGGGGGGGGGCCCATGGGGACGAGCAGTACTTC
j_call: TRBJ2-7
v_call: TRBV12-3/TRBV12-4
clone_size: -
d_call: -

cdr3_aa: CASSGPGTGIYEQYF
cdr3_nt: TGTGCCAGCAGTGGCCCCGGGACAGGGATTTACGAGCAGTACTTC
j_call: TRBJ2-7
v_call: TRBV2
clone_size: -
d_call: TRBD1

cdr3_aa: CASSPPLRGLYEQYF
cdr3_nt: TGTGCCAGCAGCCCTCCCTTGAGGGGCCTCTACGAGCAGTACTTC
j_call: TRBJ2-7
v_call: TRBV7-9
clone_size: -
d_call: -